This T cell receptor (beta chain) appears in the sequencing data of a study of blood T cell repertoires in COVID-19. The V end was cut by 4 bases, the J end by 0 bases, with 7 bases between. Germline CDR1 and CDR2: LNHDA and SQIVND (reference sequence). The CDR3 totals 15 residues. Cohorts were based on clinical histories the participants reported. This clone has only one observation. Assay used: immunoSEQ multiplex PCR; TCRdb lists only in-frame clones, some missing. In the table there are 200,000 or so clones, roughly nine tenths of which are singletons. The rearrangement uses TRBV19 and TRBJ2-6; D gene ambiguous. This sequence originates from a woman in her 30s who had recovered from COVID-19. Material: PBMCs or T cells enriched from blood (not recorded which). Here the CDR3 reads CASSRTSSGANVLTF. DNA of the CDR3: TGTGCCAGTAGTAGAACAAGCTCTGGGGCCAACGTCCTGACTTTC.